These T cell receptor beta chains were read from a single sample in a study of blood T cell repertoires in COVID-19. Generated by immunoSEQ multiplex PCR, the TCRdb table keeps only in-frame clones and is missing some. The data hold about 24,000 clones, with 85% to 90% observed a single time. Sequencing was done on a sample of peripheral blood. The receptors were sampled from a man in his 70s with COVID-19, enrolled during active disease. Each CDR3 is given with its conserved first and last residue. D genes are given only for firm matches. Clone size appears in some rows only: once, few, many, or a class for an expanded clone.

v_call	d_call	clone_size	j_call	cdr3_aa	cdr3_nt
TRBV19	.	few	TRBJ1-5	CASSRQRDQPQHF	TGTGCCAGTAGTCGACAGAGAGATCAGCCCCAGCATTTT
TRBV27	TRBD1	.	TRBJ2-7	CASSRPDRGQYEQYF	TGTGCCAGCAGTCGCCCGGACAGGGGGCAGTACGAGCAGTACTTC
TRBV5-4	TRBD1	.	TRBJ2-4	CASSVGQGNIQYF	TGTGCCAGCAGCGTCGGACAGGGAAACATTCAGTACTTC
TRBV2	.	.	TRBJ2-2	CASSERGTGELFF	TGTGCCAGCAGTGAAAGGGGGACCGGGGAGCTGTTTTTT
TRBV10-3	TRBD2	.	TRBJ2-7	CAISEAGGPNYEQYF	TGTGCCATCAGTGAGGCGGGAGGGCCAAACTACGAGCAGTACTTC
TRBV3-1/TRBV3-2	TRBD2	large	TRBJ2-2	CASSLSRLAGGPIGELFF	TGTGCCAGCAGCCTCTCCAGACTAGCGGGGGGGCCGATCGGGGAGCTGTTTTTT
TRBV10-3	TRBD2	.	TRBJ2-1	CAIRRTSGSHEQFF	TGTGCCATCAGACGGACTAGCGGGAGCCATGAGCAGTTCTTC
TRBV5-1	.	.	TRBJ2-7	CASSLRAGDEQYF	TGCGCCAGCAGCTTGAGGGCAGGGGATGAGCAGTACTTC
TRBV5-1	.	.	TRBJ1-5	CASSFGGGSNQPQHF	TGCGCCAGCAGCTTTGGGGGCGGAAGCAATCAGCCCCAGCATTTT
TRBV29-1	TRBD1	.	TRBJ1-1	CSVERDRGTEAFF	TGCAGCGTTGAAAGGGACAGGGGCACTGAAGCTTTCTTT
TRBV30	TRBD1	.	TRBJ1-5	CAWSVTGAQPQHF	TGTGCCTGGAGTGTTACAGGGGCTCAGCCCCAGCATTTT
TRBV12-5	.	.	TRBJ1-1	CASGAATFEAFF	TGTGCTAGTGGCGCTGCTACCTTTGAAGCTTTCTTT
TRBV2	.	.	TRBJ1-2	CASSVQGSPNYGYTF	TGTGCCAGCAGTGTACAGGGTTCCCCTAACTATGGCTACACCTTC
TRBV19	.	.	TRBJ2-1	CASSIESYNEQFF	TGTGCCAGTAGTATAGAGAGCTACAATGAGCAGTTCTTC
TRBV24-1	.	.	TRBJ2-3	CATSDSRRRGDTQYF	TGTGCCACCAGTGATTCCCGGCGACGGGGAGATACGCAGTATTTT
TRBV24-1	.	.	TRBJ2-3	CATSESRGSADTQYF	TGTGCCACCAGTGAGTCACGGGGGAGCGCAGATACGCAGTATTTT
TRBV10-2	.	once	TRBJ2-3	CASRLANADTQYF	TGCGCCAGCCGCCTAGCGAACGCCGATACGCAGTATTTT
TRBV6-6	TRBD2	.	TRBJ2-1	CASSFSGRSSYNEQFF	TGTGCCAGCAGCTTTAGCGGGAGGAGCTCCTACAATGAGCAGTTCTTC
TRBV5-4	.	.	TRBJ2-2	CASSDWNTGELFF	TGTGCCAGCTCCGACTGGAACACCGGGGAGCTGTTTTTT
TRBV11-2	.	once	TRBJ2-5	CASSYGVQETQYF	TGTGCCAGCAGCTACGGGGTCCAAGAGACCCAGTACTTC
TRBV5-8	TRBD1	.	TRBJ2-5	CASSQGQGYDGTQYF	TGTGCCAGCAGCCAGGGACAGGGTTATGACGGGACCCAGTACTTC
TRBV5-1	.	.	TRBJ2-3	CASSLASPDTQYF	TGCGCCAGCAGTCTTGCCAGTCCCGATACGCAGTATTTT
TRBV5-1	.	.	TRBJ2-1	CASSLETRVGDEQFF	TGCGCCAGCAGCTTGGAAACCCGAGTCGGGGATGAGCAGTTCTTC
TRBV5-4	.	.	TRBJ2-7	CASSFGGSYEQYF	TGTGCCAGCAGCTTTGGAGGATCCTACGAGCAGTACTTC
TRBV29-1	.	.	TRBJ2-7	CSVVIRGSGEQYF	TGCAGCGTTGTCATAAGGGGGTCGGGGGAGCAGTACTTC
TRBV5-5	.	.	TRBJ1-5	CASSYRDQPQHF	TGTGCCAGCAGCTACCGGGATCAGCCCCAGCATTTT
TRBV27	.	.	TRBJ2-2	CATRPGGTGELFF	TGTGCCACGCGACCAGGAGGAACCGGGGAGCTGTTTTTT
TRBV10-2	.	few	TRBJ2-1	CASRAGPLYEQFF	TGCGCCAGCAGGGCGGGTCCTCTGTATGAGCAGTTCTTC
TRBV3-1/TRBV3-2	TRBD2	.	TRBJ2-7	CASSPQGTSGDYEQYF	TGTGCCAGCAGCCCTCAAGGTACTAGCGGGGACTACGAGCAGTACTTC
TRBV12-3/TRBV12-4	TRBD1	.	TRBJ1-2	CASRGQWDYGYTF	TGTGCCAGCAGGGGACAGTGGGACTATGGCTACACCTTC
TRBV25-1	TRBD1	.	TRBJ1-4	CASSGTRTGFNEKLFF	TGTGCCAGCAGTGGAACCCGGACAGGTTTTAATGAAAAACTGTTTTTT